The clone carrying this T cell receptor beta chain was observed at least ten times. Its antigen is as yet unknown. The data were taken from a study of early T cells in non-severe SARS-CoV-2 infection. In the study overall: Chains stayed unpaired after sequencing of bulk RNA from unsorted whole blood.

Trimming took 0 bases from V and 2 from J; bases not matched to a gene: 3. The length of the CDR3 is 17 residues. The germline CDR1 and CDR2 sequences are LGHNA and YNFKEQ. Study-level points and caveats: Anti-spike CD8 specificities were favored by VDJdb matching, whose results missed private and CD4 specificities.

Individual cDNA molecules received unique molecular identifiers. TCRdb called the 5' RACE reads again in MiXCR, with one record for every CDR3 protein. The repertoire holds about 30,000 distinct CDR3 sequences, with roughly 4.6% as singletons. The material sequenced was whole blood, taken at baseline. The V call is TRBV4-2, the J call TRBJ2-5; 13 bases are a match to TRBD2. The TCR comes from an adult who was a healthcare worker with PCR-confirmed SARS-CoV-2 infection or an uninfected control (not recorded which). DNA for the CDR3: TGTGCCAGCAGCCAAGATGGACTAGCGGGGGCTCAAGAGACCCAGTACTTC. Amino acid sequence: CASSQDGLAGAQETQYF.